The TCR beta chain described here comes from a study of T cells after yellow fever vaccination. Study-wide context: The authors prepared low-cell-number fractions using SMART-Seq v4 Ultra Low Input.

With respect to this clonotype: Its antigen remains unidentified.

TCRdb used MiXCR to reprocess the 5' RACE reads, holding one entry per CDR3 protein. The sample lists a few hundred thousand distinct CDR3 sequences; 6.9% were seen once. Germline CDR1 and CDR2: SGHRS and YFSETQ. V was shortened by 0 bases and J by 3 bases, with 9 bases between the two germline ends. This CDR3 is built from 15 residues. Study outcomes and limitations: Reappearance after the booster was seen for most primary-vaccination clones, at 96% CD4 and more than 80% CD8.

The receptor's source is a man aged 25 to 45 who received the YFV17D yellow fever vaccine. The sequenced sample was CD4+ T cells sorted from PBMCs, obtained 15 days after the yellow fever booster vaccination. This chain links TRBV5-1 with TRBJ2-2; D remains unclear. The CDR3 is CASSLGYSDTGELFF. CDR3 nucleotides: TGCGCCAGCAGCTTGGGATACAGCGACACCGGGGAGCTGTTTTTT. Variable domain in full (rest from reference TRBV5-1 and TRBJ2-2): KAGVTQTPRYLIKTRGQQVTLSCSPISGHRSVSWYQQTPGQGLQFLFEYFSETQRNKGNFPGRFSGRQFSNSRSEMNVSTLELGDSALYLCASSLGYSDTGELFFGEGSRLTVL.